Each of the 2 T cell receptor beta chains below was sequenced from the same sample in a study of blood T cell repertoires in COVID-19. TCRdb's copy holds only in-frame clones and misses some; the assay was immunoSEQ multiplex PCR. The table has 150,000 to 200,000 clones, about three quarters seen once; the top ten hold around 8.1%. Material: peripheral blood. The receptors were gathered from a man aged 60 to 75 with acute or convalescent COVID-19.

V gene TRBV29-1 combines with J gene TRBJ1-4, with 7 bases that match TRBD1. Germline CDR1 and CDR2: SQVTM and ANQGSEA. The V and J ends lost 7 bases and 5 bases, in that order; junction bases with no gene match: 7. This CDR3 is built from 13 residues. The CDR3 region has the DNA TGCAGCGGGGGCTTGACAGGGAATGAAAAACTGTTTTTT. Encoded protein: CSGGLTGNEKLFF.

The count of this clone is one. CDR3 residues: CASSFDGGQVPEQYF. The CDR3 DNA reads TGTGCCAGCAGCTTCGATGGGGGACAGGTTCCCGAGCAGTACTTC. This sequence joins TRBV5-6 and TRBJ2-7, with 8 bases fitting TRBD1. In germline, CDR1 is SGHDT, CDR2 YYEEEE. V shed 2 bases and J 6 bases; nucleotides not matched to a gene: 10. The CDR3 is 15 amino acids.